These 15 T cell receptor beta chains came from one sample sequenced in a study of beta chain features in type 1 diabetes. Findings of the study overall: A moderate, significant TCRB CDR3 shortening appeared in type 1 diabetes across four CD4+ subsets.

TCRB transcripts that were expressed got sequenced, as all of the isolated RNA had been reverse transcribed. Profiling relied on immunoSEQ multiplex PCR, and the TCRdb table lists in-frame clones only, not all of them. The sample records fewer than 45,000 clones, 66% being singletons. These receptors' antigens are unknown. The sample taken for sequencing was Tregs from blood. These receptors originate from a man aged 25-40 years with type 1 diabetes. Some clones in this sample may be carry-over from other donors' samples.

This clone was recorded once. V and J are TRBV7-9 and TRBJ1-1, with TRBD1 as a possible D gene (5 bases). This CDR3 spans 12 amino acids. The V end was cut by 5 bases, the J end by 6 bases, with 10 bases between. Germline V CDR1 and CDR2: SEHNR, FQNEAQ (reference sequence). DNA of the CDR3: TGTGCCAGCAGCCAGGGCCGTTCTGAAGCTTTCTTT. Its protein product is CASSQGRSEAFF.

Remarks on this clone: This sample includes further DNA sequences coding for the same CDR3. CDR3 in amino acids: CASSLSTGRTDTQYF. CDR3 DNA: TGCGCCAGCAGCCTTTCAACAGGGAGAACAGATACGCAGTATTTT. The V gene is TRBV5-1, the J gene TRBJ2-3, with D perhaps TRBD1 (6 bases). The germline V gene has CDR1 SGHRS and CDR2 YFSETQ. The V end was cut by 4 bases, the J end by 3 bases, with 15 bases between. This CDR3 contains 15 residues.

The rearrangement joins TRBV5-1 to TRBJ2-1; tentatively, D is TRBD2 (6 bases). In germline, CDR1 is SGHRS, CDR2 YFSETQ. This CDR3 comprises 15 residues. The V end lost 5 bases, the J end lost 0 bases, and 12 bases lay between the germline ends. CDR3 coding DNA: TGCGCCAGCAGGACCGCGGGGAGCTCCTACAATGAGCAGTTCTTC. Translation: CASRTAGSSYNEQFF. The whole variable domain, filled in from reference TRBV5-1 and TRBJ2-1, reads KAGVTQTPRYLIKTRGQQVTLSCSPISGHRSVSWYQQTPGQGLQFLFEYFSETQRNKGNFPGRFSGRQFSNSRSEMNVSTLELGDSALYLCASRTAGSSYNEQFFGPGTRLTVL.

The sample holds a few counts of this clone. J is TRBJ2-1 and V is TRBV7-2; 11 bases line up with TRBD2. The junction had 8 bases not matched to a gene; V was cut back by 1 base and J by 9 bases. Germline lookup yields CDR1 SGHTA and CDR2 FQGNSA. This CDR3 region has 16 residues. The CDR3 bases are TGTGCCAGCAGCTTAGTAGGTAGCGGGGGGGCGGCTGAGCAGTTCTTC. Amino acids: CASSLVGSGGAAEQFF.

The sample holds a few counts of this clone. V and J are TRBV19 and TRBJ2-1; 8 bases are a match to TRBD1. V shed 4 bases and J 0 bases; nucleotides not matched to a gene: 23. Germline values: CDR1 LNHDA, CDR2 SQIVND (reference sequence). CDR3 length equals 22 residues. The CDR3 protein is CASSRVPLGTGNTQSSYNEQFF. The CDR3 DNA reads as TGTGCCAGTAGTAGGGTCCCCCTCGGGACAGGAAACACCCAGAGCTCCTACAATGAGCAGTTCTTC.

The chain carries TRBV7-2 and TRBJ2-7, with 12 bases lining up with TRBD2. Germline V gene lookup returns CDR1 SGHTA and CDR2 FQGNSA. V trimming: 5 bases; J trimming: 6 bases; junction bases outside the gene matches: 5. The CDR3 is made up of 14 amino acids. CDR3 residues: CASSTGLAGREQYF. CDR3 bases: TGTGCCAGCAGCACGGGACTAGCGGGTCGCGAGCAGTACTTC.

This rearrangement joins TRBV9 to TRBJ1-6; 9 positions match TRBD1. V lost 7 bases to trimming and J lost 6 bases; unmatched junction nucleotides: 8. Germline V gene data show CDR1 as SGDLS and CDR2 as YYNGEE. This CDR3 has 15 amino acids. CDR3 nucleotide sequence: TGTGCCAGCCGTATCGAGGACAGGGGTAATTCACCCCTCCACTTT. Residues: CASRIEDRGNSPLHF.

This clone appeared a single time. This chain links TRBV7-9 with TRBJ2-3; a possible D gene is TRBD2 (6 bases). Trimming left V 2 bases short and J 1 base short, with 10 bases between. The length of the CDR3 is 15 residues. Germline CDR1 and CDR2: SEHNR and FQNEAQ (reference sequence). CDR3: CASSLLRGGTDTQYF. CDR3 coding DNA: TGTGCCAGCAGCTTACTCCGCGGGGGCACAGATACGCAGTATTTT.

The J gene is TRBJ2-3, the V gene TRBV9; 9 bases are a match to TRBD2. This CDR3 is 16 amino acids long. The V segment lost 0 bases and the J segment 7 bases; nucleotides outside the gene matches: 9. Germline V gene lookup returns CDR1 SGDLS and CDR2 YYNGEE. The CDR3: CASSVGASGDSYTQYF. The CDR3 nucleotides read TGTGCCAGCAGCGTAGGAGCTAGCGGGGATTCTTATACGCAGTATTTT.

The chain combines TRBV7-2 with TRBJ2-7, with 7 positions matching TRBD1. Germline assignment: CDR1 SGHTA and CDR2 FQGNSA. Unmatched junction bases numbered 3, after V lost 3 bases and J lost 1 base. The CDR3 extends over 14 amino acids. CDR3 loop: CASSLRQGSYEQYF. CDR3 bases: TGTGCCAGCAGCTTGCGACAGGGTTCCTACGAGCAGTACTTC.

This chain connects TRBV5-1 to TRBJ2-5, with a tentative D call TRBD1 (5 bases). The CDR3 runs 15 residues. Germline V gene lookup returns CDR1 SGHRS and CDR2 YFSETQ. The V end lost 0 bases, the J end lost 4 bases, and 13 bases lay between the germline ends. This chain's CDR3 is CASSLGTLEGETQYF. CDR3 sequence (DNA): TGCGCCAGCAGCTTGGGGACACTTGAAGGAGAGACCCAGTACTTC.

This clone has more than one count but fewer than ten. The rearrangement joins TRBV5-1 to TRBJ2-5, with 8 bases that match TRBD2. The junction had 5 bases not matched to a gene; V was cut back by 0 bases and J by 1 base. Germline V gene sequence: CDR1 SGHRS, CDR2 YFSETQ. This CDR3 has 16 amino acids. CDR3 amino acids: CASSLEPGGLQETQYF. In nucleotides, the CDR3 is TGCGCCAGCAGCTTGGAGCCGGGGGGGCTCCAAGAGACCCAGTACTTC.

The chain carries TRBV5-8 and TRBJ2-1; TRBD2 might be the D (5 bases). The germline V gene has CDR1 SGHTS and CDR2 YDEGEE. Trimming stripped 3 bases from V and 2 bases from J, with 12 bases between. The CDR3 spans 15 residues. The CDR3 loop reads CASSWWSGPYNEQFF. CDR3 coding DNA: TGTGCCAGCAGCTGGTGGAGCGGACCCTACAATGAGCAGTTCTTC.

The sample holds a few counts of this clone. The V call is TRBV7-9, the J call TRBJ1-2, with unresolved D. Trimming took 0 bases from V and 4 from J, leaving 9 bases between them. The CDR3 is 14 residues long. The germline V gene encodes CDR1 SEHNR and CDR2 FQNEAQ (reference sequence). CDR3 sequence reads: CASSLAIQPYGYTF. DNA of the CDR3: TGTGCCAGCAGCTTAGCGATACAGCCCTATGGCTACACCTTC. Full variable domain (outside the CDR3, taken from reference TRBV7-9 and TRBJ1-2): DTGVSQNPRHKITKRGQNVTFRCDPISEHNRLYWYRQTLGQGPEFLTYFQNEAQLEKSRLLSDRFSAERPKGSFSTLEIQRTEQGDSAMYLCASSLAIQPYGYTFGSGTRLTVV.

This chain connects TRBV2 to TRBJ1-2, with 7 bases identical to TRBD1. Trimming removed 3 bases from V and 0 bases from J; junction bases left unmatched: 7. There are 16 residues in the CDR3. Germline CDR1 and CDR2: SNHLY and FYNNEI. CDR3 sequence: CASSDRTGGANYGYTF. The DNA of the CDR3 is TGTGCCAGCAGTGATCGGACAGGAGGTGCTAACTATGGCTACACCTTC.